The 15 T cell receptor beta chains in this list originate from one sample, sequenced in a study of radiation and T cells in renal cell carcinoma. Clones were read by immunoSEQ multiplex PCR, and TCRdb kept only the in-frame ones, dropping some. The table lists roughly 80,000 clones, around four fifths of them singletons. The sample's time point: blood 4 weeks post-SBRT, at nephrectomy. Noted treatment: 15 Gy SBRT to primary tumor, nephrectomy 4 weeks later. This sample comprised blood, obtained from a patient whose treatment included radiotherapy and nephrectomy. Receptors were obtained from an older woman with renal cell carcinoma.

The chain couples TRBV5-8 to TRBJ2-5; possible D gene TRBD2, 6 bases. V lost 2 bases and J 5 bases, leaving 16 bases between the germline ends. The CDR3 has 15 residues. The germline CDR1 and CDR2 sequences are SGHTS and YDEGEE. CDR3 residues: CASSLGPRRDETQYF. DNA for the CDR3: TGTGCCAGCAGCTTAGGTCCCCGGAGGGACGAGACCCAGTACTTC.

The rearrangement uses TRBV6-4 and TRBJ1-1; perhaps TRBD1 as D (5 bases). From germline, CDR1 is MRHNA and CDR2 SNTAGT. V lost 5 bases and J 4 bases, leaving 14 bases between the germline ends. There are 14 residues in the CDR3. CDR3 DNA sequence: TGTGCCAGCAGTCCCCAGGGAGAGGGCACTGAAGCTTTCTTT. Translated, it gives CASSPQGEGTEAFF.

J is TRBJ2-3 and V is TRBV6-1, with 7 bases lining up with TRBD2. The CDR3 runs 15 residues. Germline CDR1 reads MNHNS; CDR2 reads SASEGT. The V and J ends lost 10 bases and 0 bases, in that order; junction bases with no gene match: 10. CDR3: CAIMRAGLSTDTQYF. The CDR3 region has the DNA TGTGCCATCATGAGAGCGGGACTTAGCACAGATACGCAGTATTTT.

The rearrangement joins TRBV18 to TRBJ2-1; possible D gene TRBD2, 6 bases. Germline CDR1 reads KGHSH; CDR2 reads LQKENI. Trimming removed 1 base at V and 8 bases at J, with 12 bases between. The CDR3 is made up of 14 amino acids. The CDR3, as DNA: TGTGCCAGCTCACCACTTCCCACGGGGGATGAGCAGTTCTTC. The encoded protein is CASSPLPTGDEQFF.

The rearrangement links TRBV7-2 to TRBJ2-2; D is tentatively TRBD1 or TRBD2 (5 bases each). This CDR3 region has 11 residues. Germline-derived CDR1 and CDR2 are SGHTA and FQGNSA. V lost 3 bases to trimming and J lost 13 bases, with 9 bases between them. The CDR3 nucleotides read TGTGCCAGCAGCTTCCCCGGGACGCTGTTTTTT. Translating it yields CASSFPGTLFF.

In this sample, this clone turned up once. V is TRBV29-1 and J is TRBJ2-7; TRBD1 aligns across 8 bases. The germline V gene encodes CDR1 SQVTM and CDR2 ANQGSEA. V was clipped by 0 bases and J by 2 bases; unmatched bases: 6. CDR3 length equals 15 residues. The CDR3 here is CSVEDRAGGTYEQYF. The CDR3 DNA reads TGCAGCGTTGAAGATCGGGCAGGGGGCACCTACGAGCAGTACTTC.

This clone occurred a few times. The rearrangement links TRBV11-2 to TRBJ1-1; TRBD1 is a possible D gene (5 bases). This CDR3 is built from 14 residues. The V end was cut by 4 bases, the J end by 0 bases, with 9 bases between. Germline V lookup: CDR1 SGHAT, CDR2 FQNNGV. The CDR3 sequence: CASSWRGVNTEAFF. CDR3 sequence (DNA): TGTGCCAGCAGCTGGCGGGGGGTGAACACTGAAGCTTTCTTT. Drawing the rest from reference TRBV11-2 and TRBJ1-1, the complete variable domain is EAGVAQSPRYKIIEKRQSVAFWCNPISGHATLYWYQQILGQGPKLLIQFQNNGVVDDSQLPKDRFSAERLKGVDSTLKIQPAKLEDSAVYLCASSWRGVNTEAFFGQGTRLTVV.

This clone is a singleton in its sample. The genes are TRBV9 and TRBJ2-1; 8 nucleotides match TRBD2. The germline CDR1 and CDR2 sequences are SGDLS and YYNGEE. The ends lost 3 bases at V and 0 bases at J; junction bases unmatched: 11. The CDR3 runs to 18 residues. The CDR3 DNA reads TGTGCCAGCAGCGAAAGGGGTGGCGGGGGGAGCTCCTACAATGAGCAGTTCTTC. Translating it yields CASSERGGGGSSYNEQFF.

V and J are TRBV19 and TRBJ2-3; no clear D gene. The CDR3 has 13 amino acids. V lost 3 bases and J lost 6, with 10 bases in between. The germline V gene encodes CDR1 LNHDA and CDR2 SQIVND (reference sequence). The CDR3 sequence: CASSIQVGDTQYF. The DNA of the CDR3 is TGTGCCAGTAGTATTCAGGTAGGGGATACGCAGTATTTT.

Details on this clone: This likely comes from a read error, as the CDR3 has no conserved phenylalanine or tryptophan at its end. The DNA is omitted, as the CDR3 cannot be located on it reliably, and the CDR3 follows TCRdb's listing. V and J are TRBV15 and TRBJ1-1; the table's D call of TRBD1 was not tested on the DNA. Germline V gene lookup returns CDR1 LNHNV and CDR2 YYDKDF (reference sequence). The CDR3 is 12 amino acids in total, end residues counted. CDR3 in amino acids: CATSTRGRGLSY.

The V gene is TRBV4-1, the J gene TRBJ2-1; 8 positions match TRBD2. Germline-derived CDR1 and CDR2 are MGHRA and YSYEKL. J gave up 6 bases and V 4 bases, and 17 bases lay outside the gene matches. The CDR3 has 18 amino acids. The CDR3 bases are TGCGCCAGCAGCCCCAGTCCGGGACTAGTAATGGCGGTCAATGAGCAGTTCTTC. Translated: CASSPSPGLVMAVNEQFF.

This chain joins TRBV6-1 and TRBJ1-1; D ambiguous. CDR1 and CDR2 from the germline V gene are MNHNS and SASEGT. CDR3 length equals 13 residues. V lost 5 bases to trimming and J lost 1 base, with 8 bases between them. DNA of the CDR3: TGTGCCAGCAGTCTACTAGGGAACACTGAAGCTTTCTTT. As protein: CASSLLGNTEAFF.

The genes are TRBV7-3 and TRBJ2-1; no clear D gene. V was shortened by 5 bases and J by 3 bases, with 17 bases between the two germline ends. The CDR3 is 16 residues long. Per the germline V gene, CDR1 is SGHTA and CDR2 is FQGTGA. Here the CDR3 DNA reads TGTGCCAGCAGCCCCAGCTCTCCCTTGGGCTACAATGAGCAGTTCTTC. Its protein product is CASSPSSPLGYNEQFF. The whole variable domain, filled in from reference TRBV7-3 and TRBJ2-1, reads GAGVSQTPSNKVTEKGKYVELRCDPISGHTALYWYRQSLGQGPEFLIYFQGTGAADDSGLPNDRFFAVRPEGSVSTLKIQRTERGDSAVYLCASSPSSPLGYNEQFFGPGTRLTVL.

The chain joins TRBV6-6 to TRBJ2-1; D is uncertain. This CDR3 region has 12 residues. Trimming cost V 2 bases and J 5 bases, with 4 bases left between them. Germline V gene lookup returns CDR1 MNHNY and CDR2 SVGAGI (reference sequence). The CDR3 coding sequence is TGTGCCAGCAGTTACATTGACAATGAGCAGTTCTTC. Amino acids: CASSYIDNEQFF.

The gene calls are TRBV9 and TRBJ1-1; perhaps TRBD1 as D (5 bases). V lost 4 bases and J 0 bases, leaving 10 bases between the germline ends. The CDR3 loop spans 14 amino acids. Germline values: CDR1 SGDLS, CDR2 YYNGEE. DNA of the CDR3: TGTGCCAGCAGCCTCTCGACAGTGAACACTGAAGCTTTCTTT. Protein product: CASSLSTVNTEAFF.